This T cell receptor beta chain was captured in a study of T cell clones after liver transplantation. For the study at large: Three of eight recipients were HCV-positive; others had non-autoimmune, non-viral indications. Subjects received no induction therapy and standard immunosuppression until randomization at 12-24 months post-transplant. Study findings and constraints: The donor-reactive repertoire was only partly measurable in a couple of subjects, lacking donor cells.

Method: immunoSEQ multiplex PCR; TCRdb's copy keeps in-frame clones and lacks some. The sample contains roughly 57,000 clones, over 70% of which appear only once. V was cut by 0 bases and J by 1 base, with 5 bases left in between. CDR3 length: 14 amino acids. Germline values: CDR1 LNHNV, CDR2 YYDKDF (reference sequence). Note on this clone: What it recognizes is unknown.

Sorting of unstimulated PBMCs yielded separate CD3+CD4+ and CD3+CD8+ fractions. The rearrangement links TRBV15 to TRBJ2-3; D unresolved. The origin of this receptor is a human donor who received a liver transplant. The material was CD4+ T cells from blood, obtained before liver transplant. CDR3 loop: CATSRDAGTDTQYF. Here the CDR3 DNA reads TGTGCCACCAGCAGAGATGCGGGCACAGATACGCAGTATTTT.